Below, one T cell receptor (beta chain) is given with its context. Its antigen is still unknown. This specimen includes other DNA sequences encoding the same CDR3. The CDR3 is 14 residues long. The germline V gene encodes CDR1 ENHRY and CDR2 SYGVKD. V was clipped by 0 bases and J by 0 bases, with 5 bases between them. The protocol was immunoSEQ multiplex PCR, while the TCRdb copy is restricted to in-frame clones and leaves out a portion. The sample has about 67,000 clones, around 93% seen once. The data stem from a study of OX40 agonist ivuxolimab in advanced cancers. A history of autoimmune disease or systemic immunosuppression excluded patients. Sampled blood was obtained at baseline, cycle 4 day 1, and cycle 7 day 1. Overall study results and limits: Some of the nonresponding patients also showed low levels of normalized T-cell clonal expansion. Expanded peripheral T cells had an undetermined antigen specificity.

The TCR comes from an adult with an advanced solid tumor such as melanoma, head and neck, liver or kidney cancer. Sequencing was performed on CD4+ or CD8+ T cells sorted from blood, taken in a trial of the OX40 agonist ivuxolimab. The genes are TRBV10-3 and TRBJ1-2; D remains unclear. CDR3 DNA sequence: TGTGCCATCAGTGAGTCAGGACCTAACTATGGCTACACCTTC. Amino acids: CAISESGPNYGYTF.